A selection of T cell receptor beta chains follows, all from one sample in a study of T cells in Graves' hyperthyroidism and ophthalmopathy. TCRdb passed the multiplex PCR reads through MiXCR, listing each CDR3 protein once. This sample has 300,000 to 450,000 distinct CDR3 sequences, with about 15% found just once. Sequenced input: blood. These receptors came from a woman aged 18-29 years with Graves' hyperthyroidism that later progressed to Graves' ophthalmopathy. The CDR3 runs from the conserved cysteine through the conserved F or W. The D gene is left open where the match is weak. Clone size is shown for a subset of rows, as once, few, many or a class of expanded clone.

many	TRBV12-3/TRBV12-4	-	TRBJ2-7	TGTGCCAGCAGTTTTTCCCGCGAGCAGTACTTC	CASSFSREQYF
few	TRBV12-3/TRBV12-4	TRBD1	TRBJ1-4	TGTGCCAGCAGTTTCACTAGGGACAGGGAGGTTCAAGATGAAAAACTGTTTTTT	CASSFTRDREVQDEKLFF
many	TRBV2	-	TRBJ1-1	TGTGCCAGCAGACCACAGGCCCTGAACTCTGAAGCTTTCTTT	CASRPQALNSEAFF
few	TRBV5-1	-	TRBJ1-6	TGCGCCAGCAGCCCCGGCCAGGGGTCGAATTCACCCCTCCACTTT	CASSPGQGSNSPLHF
-	TRBV5-1	-	TRBJ2-3	TGCGCCAGCAGCACCCCCCTAGCGACTAGCACAGATACGCAGTATTTT	CASSTPLATSTDTQYF
few	TRBV6-2/TRBV6-3	-	TRBJ2-3	TGTGCCAGCAGTTATTTCAGCGGGAGCACAGATACGCAGTATTTT	CASSYFSGSTDTQYF
-	TRBV5-1	TRBD2	TRBJ2-7	TGCGCCAGCAGCCTGACTAGCGGGAGGGCCGGGTCCTACGAGCAGTACTTC	CASSLTSGRAGSYEQYF
few	TRBV4-1	-	TRBJ2-3	TGCGCCAGCAGCCAAGCCATAGCGGCCCCTGGGACAGATACGCAGTATTTT	CASSQAIAAPGTDTQYF
-	TRBV7-2	TRBD1	TRBJ2-1	TGTGCCAGCAGCTTGGCCCGGGACAGGGGGCTCTACAATGAGCAGTTCTTC	CASSLARDRGLYNEQFF
many	TRBV20-1	TRBD2	TRBJ2-3	TGCAGTGCTAGAGATCCCCGGACTAGTCCTAGCACAGATACGCAGTATTTT	CSARDPRTSPSTDTQYF
many	TRBV10-3	TRBD1	TRBJ2-3	TGTGCCACCTTGACAGGGGAGGTCACAGATACGCAGTATTTT	CATLTGEVTDTQYF
many	TRBV28	-	TRBJ2-5	TGTGCCAGCAGTTTGCAGGGTGGGGAGACCCAGTACTTC	CASSLQGGETQYF
many	TRBV7-8	-	TRBJ2-7	TGTGCCAGCAGCTTTCGGGACGAGCAGTACTTC	CASSFRDEQYF
few	TRBV7-6	-	TRBJ1-4	TGTGCCAGCGGGTCGGCTGGGAAGAATGAAAAACTGTTTTTT	CASGSAGKNEKLFF
many	TRBV20-1	-	TRBJ1-2	TGCAGTGCTTCCCAAATGTTTTCGGGTAGCGATGGCTACACCTTC	CSASQMFSGSDGYTF
-	TRBV6-2/TRBV6-3	TRBD2	TRBJ2-1	TGTGCCAGCAGTTACTCGAATATTGTCGGTAGCGGGAGTAGGCCCTACAATGAGCAGTTCTTC	CASSYSNIVGSGSRPYNEQFF
few	TRBV14	-	TRBJ1-2	TGTGCCAGCGGGGGCACCAGCTATGGCTACACCTTC	CASGGTSYGYTF
many	TRBV12-3/TRBV12-4	TRBD1	TRBJ1-4	TGTGCCAGCAGTTGGGGACAGGCAACTAATGAAAAACTGTTTTTT	CASSWGQATNEKLFF
-	TRBV6-2/TRBV6-3	TRBD2	TRBJ2-2	TGTGCCAGCATGTGGGACTATAATTTGGGCCCCGAGGAGCTGTTTTTT	CASMWDYNLGPEELFF
many	TRBV28	TRBD2	TRBJ2-1	TGTGCCAGCAGCCGTACTAGCGGGATGTACCCCTACAATGAGCAGTTCTTC	CASSRTSGMYPYNEQFF
-	TRBV11-2	-	TRBJ2-7	TGTGCCAGCAGCCCAGTTTGGGGAGAAACCTACGAGCAGTACTTC	CASSPVWGETYEQYF
many	TRBV18	-	TRBJ2-3	TGTGCCAGCTCACCGACCGGACTTGCTAGCGAAGATACGCAGTATTTT	CASSPTGLASEDTQYF
many	TRBV20-1	-	TRBJ1-2	TGCAGTGCTAGCCTCTTTCAGTCCCAAGATGGCTATGGCTACACCTTC	CSASLFQSQDGYGYTF
few	TRBV25-1	-	TRBJ2-2	TGTGCCAGCAGTAATGCTGGGGGGACCGGGGAGCTGTTTTTT	CASSNAGGTGELFF
many	TRBV11-2	-	TRBJ2-2	TGTGCCAGCACCGCACCTTGGGGGAAGGGGGAGCTGTTTTTT	CASTAPWGKGELFF
many	TRBV2	TRBD1	TRBJ1-2	TGTGCCAGCAGTGAAGGCAGGGGGGCCTATGGCTACACCTTC	CASSEGRGAYGYTF
-	TRBV4-1	-	TRBJ2-5	TGCGCCAGCAGCCAAGTATCGGAGCCCCAAGAGACCCAGTACTTC	CASSQVSEPQETQYF
many	TRBV6-2/TRBV6-3	-	TRBJ1-5	TGTGCCAGCAGAAAACAGGGTCGCCAGCCCCAGCATTTT	CASRKQGRQPQHF
many	TRBV18	-	TRBJ2-7	TGTGCCAGCTCACCATGGCGGGTGGGTGTTGGCGAGCAGTACTTC	CASSPWRVGVGEQYF
-	TRBV7-9	-	TRBJ1-1	TGTGCCAGCAGGGACGCCGGGGGGAACACTGAAGCTTTCTTT	CASRDAGGNTEAFF
many	TRBV28	-	TRBJ1-1	TGTGCCAGCAGTTATCTCGGGGGGCTCTCCCGAACCACTGAAGCTTTCTTT	CASSYLGGLSRTTEAFF
many	TRBV10-3	-	TRBJ2-5	TGTGCCATCAGTCCCAACTGGGCGGAGACCCAGTACTTC	CAISPNWAETQYF
-	TRBV30	TRBD2	TRBJ2-2	TGTGCCTGGAGAGGGCGGGAGGTGGTCACCGGGGAGCTGTTTTTT	CAWRGREVVTGELFF
-	TRBV19	-	TRBJ2-3	TGTGCCAGTAGTGTCTATCTAGGCCGCACAGATACGCAGTATTTT	CASSVYLGRTDTQYF
few	TRBV2	-	TRBJ2-1	TGTGCCAGCAGAGCCGATCTGACTAGTAAAAATGAGCAGTTCTTC	CASRADLTSKNEQFF
many	TRBV6-1	TRBD1	TRBJ2-7	TGTGCCAGCAGTTTCGACAGGGCCTACGAGCAGTACTTC	CASSFDRAYEQYF
few	TRBV20-1	TRBD2	TRBJ2-7	TGCAGTGCCTTCCGAAATGGGCGGGAGGGCAACGAGCAGTACTTC	CSAFRNGREGNEQYF
-	TRBV28	-	TRBJ1-2	TGTGCCAGCAGTCGGATCGCCGGGGACGGAGTTTATGGCTACACCTTC	CASSRIAGDGVYGYTF
-	TRBV9	-	TRBJ2-4	TGTGCCAGCAGCGTAGGCAGGGACGGAAACATTCAGTACTTC	CASSVGRDGNIQYF
-	TRBV14	TRBD2	TRBJ2-7	TGTGCCAGCAGCATCCGGGGGGGAAGATGGAAAAGCGAGCAGTACTTC	CASSIRGGRWKSEQYF
-	TRBV13	TRBD1	TRBJ1-2	TGTGCCAGCAGCGACGACAGGGGGTTTTGCTACACCTTC	CASSDDRGFCYTF
many	TRBV2	-	TRBJ2-3	TGTGCCAGCAGTGACCTCATCGTGGGGGCAGGCACAGATACGCAGTATTTT	CASSDLIVGAGTDTQYF
-	TRBV19	TRBD1	TRBJ1-2	TGTGCCAGTATCGAAGGGACAGGAGACTATGGCTACACCTTC	CASIEGTGDYGYTF
many	TRBV7-9	TRBD2	TRBJ2-5	TGTGCCAGCAGCTCCCCTAGCGGACGAACGGAGACCCAGTACTTC	CASSSPSGRTETQYF
few	TRBV29-1	TRBD1	TRBJ1-2	TGCAGCGCTACCACAGGGGGCCCCTATGGCTACACCTTC	CSATTGGPYGYTF
-	TRBV20-1	TRBD1	TRBJ1-1	TGCAGTGCTAGAGGGTTGCAGGGGGGGAACACTGAAGCTTTCTTT	CSARGLQGGNTEAFF
many	TRBV27	TRBD2	TRBJ2-5	TGTGCCAGCAGTTCCCCGTTTAGCGGGAATCAAGAGACCCAGTACTTC	CASSSPFSGNQETQYF
-	TRBV6-2/TRBV6-3	-	TRBJ1-4	TGTGCCAGCCTGCCCACGGGCCAGGGGCGCGAAAAACTGTTTTTT	CASLPTGQGREKLFF
many	TRBV29-1	TRBD1	TRBJ2-7	TGCAGCGTTGAGGCCACGCGACAGGGGACCTACTACGAGCAGTACTTC	CSVEATRQGTYYEQYF
-	TRBV6-2/TRBV6-3	-	TRBJ2-7	TGTGCCAGCAGTCACGTCTACGAGCAGTACTTC	CASSHVYEQYF
-	TRBV28	-	TRBJ2-6	TGTGCCATGAAGCAGCACTCTGGGGCCAACGTCCTGACTTTC	CAMKQHSGANVLTF
few	TRBV10-2	TRBD2	TRBJ2-3	TGCGCCAGCAGTGAGGATTGGACTAGCGGGAGACCGTTGACAGATACGCAGTATTTT	CASSEDWTSGRPLTDTQYF
-	TRBV29-1	-	TRBJ1-6	TGCAGCGTTCAAAAGGACGGCAACCTCCACTTT	CSVQKDGNLHF
few	TRBV10-3	-	TRBJ2-1	TGTGCCATCAGTGCCCGAGAGGTCGGAAATGAGCAGTTCTTC	CAISAREVGNEQFF